These T cell receptor beta chains were read from a single sample in a study of cytomegalovirus exposure and HLA in healthy donors. Sequenced by immunoSEQ multiplex PCR; TCRdb stores in-frame clones only, minus some. Seen here are some 110,000 clones, roughly 82% observed once, and the top ten hold around 13%. The sequencing sample was made of PBMCs. These receptors came from a woman in her thirties or forties in good health and CMV-seropositive. The CDR3 runs from the conserved cysteine through the conserved F or W. Fields, in order: J gene, V gene, CDR3 protein.

j_gene: TRBJ2-5; v_gene: TRBV27; CDR3aa: CASSLVWTSGIGEETQYF
j_gene: TRBJ2-1; v_gene: TRBV5-4; CDR3aa: CASSLVAGPDNEQFF
j_gene: TRBJ2-2; v_gene: TRBV11-3; CDR3aa: CASSPRGTGELFF
j_gene: TRBJ1-1; v_gene: TRBV5-6; CDR3aa: CASSPGQIRTEAFF
j_gene: TRBJ1-1; v_gene: TRBV7-9; CDR3aa: CASSTGQDGTEAFF
j_gene: TRBJ2-2; v_gene: TRBV5-1; CDR3aa: CASRRQGADGELFF
j_gene: TRBJ1-2; v_gene: TRBV2; CDR3aa: CASSARASDRAGYTF
j_gene: TRBJ1-4; v_gene: TRBV4-1; CDR3aa: CASSQVGQKREKLFF
j_gene: TRBJ2-5; v_gene: TRBV5-1; CDR3aa: CASSLEGWETQYF
j_gene: TRBJ2-7; v_gene: TRBV30; CDR3aa: CACIGQGYEQYF
j_gene: TRBJ2-5; v_gene: TRBV5-4; CDR3aa: CASSLFLQETQYF
j_gene: TRBJ1-4; v_gene: TRBV10-3; CDR3aa: CAISGDRGSKLFF
j_gene: TRBJ2-6; v_gene: TRBV11-1; CDR3aa: CASSLGETIFTEANVLTF
j_gene: TRBJ1-6; v_gene: TRBV12-5; CDR3aa: CASGQGQGVSPLHF
j_gene: TRBJ2-2; v_gene: TRBV19; CDR3aa: CASRTGGRTGELFF
j_gene: TRBJ1-3; v_gene: TRBV30; CDR3aa: CAWNRGPLEGTIYF
j_gene: TRBJ1-2; v_gene: TRBV30; CDR3aa: CASEQGVYGYTF
j_gene: TRBJ2-3; v_gene: TRBV5-1; CDR3aa: CASSFPTGADTQYF
j_gene: TRBJ2-4; v_gene: TRBV29-1; CDR3aa: CSVQPGLAGRNIQYF
j_gene: TRBJ1-1; v_gene: TRBV13; CDR3aa: CASSLAEKAFF
j_gene: TRBJ1-2; v_gene: TRBV11-2; CDR3aa: CASTPRGPKDYGYTF
j_gene: TRBJ2-7; v_gene: TRBV2; CDR3aa: CASRATSGRSHEQYF
j_gene: TRBJ2-7; v_gene: TRBV11-1; CDR3aa: CASSFGLAGNEQYF
j_gene: TRBJ1-1; v_gene: TRBV5-1; CDR3aa: CASSLEQTTEAFF
j_gene: TRBJ2-3; v_gene: TRBV27; CDR3aa: CASRPQGLDTQYF
j_gene: TRBJ1-2; v_gene: TRBV28; CDR3aa: CVSIPWGSLNNNYGYTF
j_gene: TRBJ2-7; v_gene: TRBV2; CDR3aa: CASRFRDTSYEQYF
j_gene: NA; v_gene: TRBV6-5; CDR3aa: CASTKLGSYEQYF
j_gene: TRBJ2-7; v_gene: TRBV4-3; CDR3aa: CASSPYPGLPYEQYF
j_gene: TRBJ1-2; v_gene: TRBV15; CDR3aa: CATSRGGTEGRGYTF
j_gene: TRBJ1-2; v_gene: TRBV2; CDR3aa: CASSPAFNYGYTF
j_gene: TRBJ2-5; v_gene: TRBV10-3; CDR3aa: CAISETGDRETQYF
j_gene: TRBJ1-4; v_gene: TRBV5-6; CDR3aa: CASSFEGTGHEKLFF
j_gene: TRBJ2-1; v_gene: TRBV9; CDR3aa: CASSPNLAVHNEQFF
j_gene: TRBJ2-7; v_gene: TRBV5-1; CDR3aa: CASSPRTGGGPMQYF
j_gene: TRBJ2-7; v_gene: TRBV28; CDR3aa: CASSYQGYEQYF
j_gene: TRBJ2-3; v_gene: TRBV7-2; CDR3aa: CASSSPGTSASRGRDTQYF
j_gene: TRBJ2-2; v_gene: TRBV30; CDR3aa: CAWSLSGPTGELFF
j_gene: TRBJ2-7; v_gene: TRBV28; CDR3aa: CASTPQGDYEQYF
j_gene: TRBJ2-3; v_gene: TRBV5-1; CDR3aa: CASSLRTDSTDTQYF
j_gene: TRBJ2-2; v_gene: TRBV10-3; CDR3aa: CAISESDYLAGGRTGELFF
j_gene: TRBJ2-3; v_gene: TRBV2; CDR3aa: CASSDGLATDTQYF
j_gene: TRBJ1-2; v_gene: TRBV5-4; CDR3aa: CASSAYPGQGYGYTF
j_gene: TRBJ1-1; v_gene: TRBV25-1; CDR3aa: CASSEWGGEAFF
j_gene: TRBJ2-7; v_gene: TRBV7-2; CDR3aa: CASSLSWTGRYEQYF
j_gene: TRBJ1-5; v_gene: TRBV5-4; CDR3aa: CAVFIHREGYQPQHF
j_gene: TRBJ1-3; v_gene: TRBV14; CDR3aa: CASSPYDRSGNTIYF
j_gene: TRBJ2-1; v_gene: TRBV6-1; CDR3aa: CASSGDSGSYNEQFF
j_gene: TRBJ2-2; v_gene: TRBV10-3; CDR3aa: CAISDTNTGELFF
j_gene: TRBJ2-3; v_gene: TRBV2; CDR3aa: CASSESRVGTDTQYF
j_gene: TRBJ1-5; v_gene: TRBV6-6; CDR3aa: CASSPRSRVDQPQHF
j_gene: TRBJ2-7; v_gene: TRBV5-5; CDR3aa: CASSLRAGTGGYEQYF
j_gene: TRBJ1-5; v_gene: TRBV5-4; CDR3aa: CASSFGLNDRVGLSNQPQHF
j_gene: TRBJ2-2; v_gene: TRBV2; CDR3aa: CASEEQGQAGELFF
j_gene: TRBJ1-1; v_gene: TRBV4-2; CDR3aa: CASSQDQGPDTEAFF